Below, 21 T cell receptor beta chains from the same sample are listed, as sequenced in a study of OX40 agonist ivuxolimab in advanced cancers. This table comes from immunoSEQ multiplex PCR, and its TCRdb copy is limited to in-frame clones, with some not included. The sample contains about 40,000 clones, approximately 88% of which appear only once. This specimen was CD4+ or CD8+ T cells sorted from blood, taken in a trial of the OX40 agonist ivuxolimab. The receptors originated from an adult with an advanced solid tumor such as melanoma, head and neck, liver or kidney cancer.

This clone is medium-sized. CDR3 loop: CATRLAEHTGELFF. The CDR3 nucleotides read TGTGCCACCAGACTAGCGGAGCATACCGGGGAGCTGTTTTTT. The chain links TRBV6-5 to TRBJ2-2; TRBD2 matches 9 bases. Losses at the gene ends were 10 bases for V and 5 bases for J; bases not matched to a gene: 8. Germline V gene data show CDR1 as MNHEY and CDR2 as SVGAGI. The length of the CDR3 is 14 residues.

This clone was counted only a few times. This sequence joins TRBV19 and TRBJ2-7; 7 nucleotides match TRBD1. Germline-derived CDR1 and CDR2 are LNHDA and SQIVND (reference sequence). Trimming cost V 1 base and J 3 bases; bases outside gene matches: 6. This CDR3 region has 15 residues. CDR3 nucleotide sequence: TGTGCCAGTAGTATAGCCGGACAGGCCCTCTACGAGCAGTACTTC. Amino acid sequence: CASSIAGQALYEQYF. Combining the CDR3 with reference TRBV19 and TRBJ2-7 gives the whole variable domain DGGITQSPKYLFRKEGQNVTLSCEQNLNHDAMYWYRQDPGQGLRLIYYSQIVNDFQKGDIAEGYSVSREKKESFPLTVTSAQKNPTAFYLCASSIAGQALYEQYFGPGTRLTVT.

The chain joins TRBV10-2 to TRBJ2-3; 7 bases are shared with TRBD2. Germline loops: CDR1 WSHSY, CDR2 SAAADI. The CDR3 spans 14 residues. The V segment lost 5 bases and the J segment 6 bases; nucleotides outside the gene matches: 8. The CDR3 reads CASSLRLAGDTQYF. The CDR3 coding sequence is TGCGCCAGCAGTCTCCGACTAGCCGGGGATACGCAGTATTTT.

J is TRBJ2-1 and V is TRBV7-3, with TRBD1 identical over 11 bases. Germline CDR1 and CDR2: SGHTA and FQGTGA. This CDR3 spans 15 amino acids. V trimming: 1 base; J trimming: 6 bases; junction bases outside the gene matches: 2. This chain's CDR3 is CASSLMGTGGNEQFF. In nucleotides, the CDR3 is TGTGCCAGCAGCTTAATGGGGACAGGGGGCAATGAGCAGTTCTTC.

The chain has TRBV11-1 and TRBJ2-3, with 7 positions matching TRBD2. This CDR3 is 16 amino acids long. The germline V gene has CDR1 SGHAT and CDR2 FQDESV (reference sequence). V was clipped by 1 base and J by 2 bases; unmatched bases: 6. The CDR3 DNA reads TGTGCCAGCAGCTTAGAAGTGGGAGGGGTCACAGATACGCAGTATTTT. Amino acid sequence: CASSLEVGGVTDTQYF.

J is TRBJ2-5 and V is TRBV4-1; no clear D. CDR3 length equals 15 residues. V was pared by 0 bases and J by 1 base, with 9 bases between. The V gene's germline CDR1 is MGHRA and CDR2 YSYEKL. CDR3 region: CASSQEPRPQETQYF. CDR3 nucleotide sequence: TGCGCCAGCAGCCAAGAGCCCCGGCCCCAAGAGACCCAGTACTTC.

The chain couples TRBV4-1 to TRBJ2-5; TRBD2 is a possible D gene (6 bases). The V end was cut by 6 bases, the J end by 3 bases, with 14 bases between. CDR1 and CDR2 from the germline V gene are MGHRA and YSYEKL. This CDR3 comprises 14 residues. The CDR3 here is CASRVPGEEETQYF. The CDR3 DNA reads TGCGCCAGCAGAGTTCCGGGAGAAGAAGAGACCCAGTACTTC.

J is TRBJ2-7 and V is TRBV13; 8 nucleotides agree with TRBD1. Germline V lookup: CDR1 PRHDT, CDR2 FYEKMQ (reference sequence). Trimming took 0 bases from V and 6 from J; bases not matched to a gene: 4. This CDR3 has 14 amino acids. The CDR3 region has the DNA TGTGCCAGCAGCTTAGGGCAGGGGGCCCGCGAGCAGTACTTC. Encoded protein: CASSLGQGAREQYF.

The V call is TRBV9, the J call TRBJ2-2; 10 nucleotides match TRBD2. This CDR3 region has 16 residues. V dropped 5 bases and J dropped 3; count of bases not matched to a gene: 7. CDR1 is SGDLS and CDR2 is YYNGEE in the germline V gene. DNA of the CDR3: TGTGCCAGCAGTCCCAGCGGGAGGGCTTACACCGGGGAGCTGTTTTTT. This sequence encodes CASSPSGRAYTGELFF.

This chain uses TRBV6-4 with TRBJ2-1, with 7 nucleotides matching TRBD2. From germline, CDR1 is MRHNA and CDR2 SNTAGT. The CDR3 covers 16 residues. Trimming took 0 bases from V and 8 from J; bases not matched to a gene: 10. CDR3 in DNA: TGTGCCAGCAGTGACTCGAGTAGGGACTACGTCCATGAGCAGTTCTTC. Encoded protein: CASSDSSRDYVHEQFF.

The CDR3 spells CASNPSGTRDEQYF. In DNA, the CDR3 is TGTGCCAGCAATCCAAGCGGGACGAGGGACGAGCAGTACTTC. V usage is TRBV5-6 and J usage is TRBJ2-7; TRBD2 agrees at 7 bases. V shed 6 bases, J shed 5 bases, and the junction held 11 bases outside the gene matches. CDR1 SGHDT and CDR2 YYEEEE come from the germline V gene. The CDR3 spans 14 residues.

The sample holds one count of this clone. Sequence at one end of the junction differs from germline and may be a read error. The chain recombines TRBV9 with TRBJ2-5; 7 bases map to TRBD2. CDR1 is SGDLS and CDR2 is YYNGEE in the germline V gene. This CDR3 is built from 15 residues. This CDR3 is CARSVEGGYQETQYF. CDR3 sequence (DNA): TGTGCCCGCAGCGTTGAGGGAGGGTACCAAGAGACCCAGTACTTC.

The chain is built from TRBV6-1 and TRBJ2-7, with D hard to call. V lost 2 bases, J lost 0 bases, and 8 bases lay in between. The CDR3 contains 14 residues. From germline, CDR1 is MNHNS and CDR2 SASEGT. The CDR3 DNA is TGTGCCAGCAGTGAACTTGGCGGCTCCTACGAGCAGTACTTC. Amino acids: CASSELGGSYEQYF.

The rearrangement joins TRBV19 to TRBJ1-1; perhaps TRBD1 as D (6 bases). The CDR3 is 12 residues long. Germline V gene sequence: CDR1 LNHDA, CDR2 SQIVND (reference sequence). The V end was cut by 11 bases, the J end by 5 bases, with 15 bases between. CDR3 in amino acids: CAASRGWTEAFF. As DNA, the CDR3 is TGTGCCGCAAGCAGGGGATGGACTGAAGCTTTCTTT.

The table lists this clone with a count of one. V usage is TRBV6-5 and J usage is TRBJ2-5; D remains ambiguous. Trimming took off 6 bases at V and 3 bases at J, with 11 bases between the two ends. The CDR3 sequence is 13 residues long. Looked up from germline, CDR1 is MNHEY and CDR2 is SVGAGI. As DNA, the CDR3 is TGTGCCAGCAGCTGGTCACTAAAAGAGACCCAGTACTTC. Translation gives CASSWSLKETQYF.

The CDR3 loop is CASSPTTGGIAYEQYF. CDR3 bases: TGTGCCAGCAGCCCGACCACAGGGGGTATCGCCTACGAGCAGTACTTC. V gene TRBV9 combines with J gene TRBJ2-7; 8 bases line up with TRBD1. With 4 bases clipped from V and 2 bases from J, the junction kept 11 bases outside the gene matches. Germline CDR1 SGDLS, CDR2 YYNGEE. CDR3 length equals 16 residues.

The CDR3 nucleotides read TGTGCCAGCAGTTTATCTTGGCAGAGCTCCTACAATGAGCAGTTCTTC. It specifies CASSLSWQSSYNEQFF. The genes are TRBV27 and TRBJ2-1; no firm D call. This CDR3 region has 16 residues. Germline V gene data show CDR1 as MNHEY and CDR2 as SMNVEV (reference sequence). The germline V and J ends were trimmed by 0 bases and 0 bases, with 9 bases remaining between them.

CDR3 bases: TGCAGCGTTGACGGGGGTGCCATGAACACTGAAGCTTTCTTT. It yields the protein CSVDGGAMNTEAFF. The chain links TRBV29-1 to TRBJ1-1; D possibly corresponds to TRBD1 (5 bases). Germline CDR1 and CDR2: SQVTM and ANQGSEA. V lost 3 bases and J 0 bases, leaving 11 bases between the germline ends. The CDR3 is 14 amino acids.

V gene TRBV7-9 combines with J gene TRBJ2-7, with TRBD2 identical over 13 bases. The germline V gene has CDR1 SEHNR and CDR2 FQNEAQ (reference sequence). The CDR3 runs to 15 residues. V shed 5 bases and J 7 bases; nucleotides not matched to a gene: 8. CDR3 protein: CASSQLAGGPGEQYF. CDR3 DNA: TGTGCCAGCAGCCAACTAGCGGGAGGGCCGGGAGAGCAGTACTTC.

For this clone: The junction departs from the called germline gene at one end, perhaps through a read error. V usage is TRBV7-7 and J usage is TRBJ2-2; the D gene is possibly TRBD2 (8 bases). Germline CDR1 reads SSHAT; CDR2 reads FNYEAQ (reference sequence). The CDR3 consists of 15 residues. CDR3 nucleotide sequence: TGTGCTAGCACCAGGGGGGCGGGAGGTATCGGGGAGCTGTTTTTT. It translates to CASTRGAGGIGELFF. The variable domain in full, completed from reference TRBV7-7 and TRBJ2-2, reads GAGVSQSPRYKVTKRGQDVTLRCDPISSHATLYWYQQALGQGPEFLTYFNYEAQPDKSGLPSDRFSAERPEGSISTLTIQRTEQRDSAMYRCASTRGAGGIGELFFGEGSRLTVL.

The rearrangement links TRBV2 to TRBJ1-4; D remains unclear. Looked up from germline, CDR1 is SNHLY and CDR2 is FYNNEI. There are 15 residues in the CDR3. V lost 3 bases to trimming and J lost 8 bases, with 16 bases between them. DNA of the CDR3: TGTGCCAGCAGTGATCAGAGTGGTTGGAACGAAAAACTGTTTTTT. It encodes CASSDQSGWNEKLFF.